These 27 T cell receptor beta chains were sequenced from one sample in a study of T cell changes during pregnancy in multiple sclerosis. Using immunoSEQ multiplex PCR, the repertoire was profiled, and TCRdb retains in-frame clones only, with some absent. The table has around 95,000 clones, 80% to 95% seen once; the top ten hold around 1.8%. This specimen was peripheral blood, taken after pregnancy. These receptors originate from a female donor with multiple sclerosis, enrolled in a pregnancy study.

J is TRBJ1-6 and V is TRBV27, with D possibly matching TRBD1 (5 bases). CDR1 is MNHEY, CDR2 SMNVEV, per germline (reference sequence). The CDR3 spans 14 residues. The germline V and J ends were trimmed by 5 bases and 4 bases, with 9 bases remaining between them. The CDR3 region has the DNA TGTGCCAGCAGTCTCCGACAGTATAATTCACCCCTCCACTTT. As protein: CASSLRQYNSPLHF.

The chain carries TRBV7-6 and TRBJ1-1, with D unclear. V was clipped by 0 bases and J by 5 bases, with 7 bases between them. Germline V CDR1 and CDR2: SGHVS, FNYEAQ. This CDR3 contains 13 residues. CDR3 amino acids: CASSLAFETEAFF. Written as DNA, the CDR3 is TGTGCCAGCAGCTTAGCTTTCGAGACTGAAGCTTTCTTT.

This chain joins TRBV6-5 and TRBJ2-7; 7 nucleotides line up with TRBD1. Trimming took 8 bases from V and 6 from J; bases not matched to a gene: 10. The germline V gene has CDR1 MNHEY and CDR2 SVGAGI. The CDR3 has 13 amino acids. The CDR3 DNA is TGTGCCAGCGGTAGGGACAGCCTTTCCGAGCAGTACTTC. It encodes CASGRDSLSEQYF.

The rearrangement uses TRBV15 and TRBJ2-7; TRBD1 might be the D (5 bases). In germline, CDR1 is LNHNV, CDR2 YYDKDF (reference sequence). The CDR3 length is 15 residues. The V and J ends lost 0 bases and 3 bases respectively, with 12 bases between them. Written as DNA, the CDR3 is TGTGCCACCAGCAGAGATCGTAGCAGGGACTACGAGCAGTACTTC. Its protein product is CATSRDRSRDYEQYF.

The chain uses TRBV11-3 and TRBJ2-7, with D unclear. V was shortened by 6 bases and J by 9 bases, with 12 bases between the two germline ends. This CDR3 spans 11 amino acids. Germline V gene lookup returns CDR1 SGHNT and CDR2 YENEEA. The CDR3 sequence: CASRKSGAQYF. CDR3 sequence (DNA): TGTGCCAGCAGGAAATCAGGTGCGCAGTACTTC.

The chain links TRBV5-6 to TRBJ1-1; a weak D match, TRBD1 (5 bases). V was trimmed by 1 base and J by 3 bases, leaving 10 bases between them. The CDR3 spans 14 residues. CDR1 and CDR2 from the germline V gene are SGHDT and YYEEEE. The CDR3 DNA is TGTGCCAGCAGCTTGATGGGGCATGACACTGAAGCTTTCTTT. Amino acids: CASSLMGHDTEAFF.

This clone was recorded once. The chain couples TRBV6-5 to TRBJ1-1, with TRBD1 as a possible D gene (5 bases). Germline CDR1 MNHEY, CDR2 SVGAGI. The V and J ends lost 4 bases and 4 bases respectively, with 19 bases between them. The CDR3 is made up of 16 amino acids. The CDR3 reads CASSSMGIQTATEAFF. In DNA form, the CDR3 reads TGTGCCAGCAGTTCCATGGGGATCCAGACAGCCACTGAAGCTTTCTTT.

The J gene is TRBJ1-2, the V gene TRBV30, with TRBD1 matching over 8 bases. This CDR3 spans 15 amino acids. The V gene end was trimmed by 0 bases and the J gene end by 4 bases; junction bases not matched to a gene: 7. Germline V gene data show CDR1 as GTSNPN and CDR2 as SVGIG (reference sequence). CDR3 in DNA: TGTGCCTGGAGTGTGAACAGGGGGAATTCCTATGGCTACACCTTC. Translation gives CAWSVNRGNSYGYTF.

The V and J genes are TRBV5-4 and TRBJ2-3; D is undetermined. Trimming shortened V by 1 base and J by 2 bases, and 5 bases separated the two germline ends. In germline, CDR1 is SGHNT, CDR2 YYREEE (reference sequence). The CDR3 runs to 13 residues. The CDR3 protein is CASSLSITDTQYF. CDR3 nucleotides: TGTGCCAGCAGCTTGTCCATCACAGATACGCAGTATTTT.

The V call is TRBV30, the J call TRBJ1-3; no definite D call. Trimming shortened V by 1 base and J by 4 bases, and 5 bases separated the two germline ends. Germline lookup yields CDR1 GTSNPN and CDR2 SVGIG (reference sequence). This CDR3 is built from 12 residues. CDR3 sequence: CAWSELGNTIYF. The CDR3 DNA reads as TGTGCCTGGAGTGAGCTAGGAAACACCATATATTTT.

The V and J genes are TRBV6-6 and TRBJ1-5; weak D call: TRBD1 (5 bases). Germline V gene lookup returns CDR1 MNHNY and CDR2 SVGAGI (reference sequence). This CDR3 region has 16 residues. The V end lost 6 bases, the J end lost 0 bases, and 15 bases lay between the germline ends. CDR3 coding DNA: TGTGCCAGCAGAGCTGACAGAGATTATAGCAATCAGCCCCAGCATTTT. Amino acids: CASRADRDYSNQPQHF.

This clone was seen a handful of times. As DNA, the CDR3 is TGTGCCAGCAGCTTAGTGTCAGGGTCCGGGCGTGGCTACACCTTC. It codes for CASSLVSGSGRGYTF. The chain uses TRBV7-9 and TRBJ1-2; D may be TRBD1 (5 bases). The V end lost 1 base, the J end lost 7 bases, and 16 bases lay between the germline ends. Germline CDR1 and CDR2: SEHNR and FQNEAQ (reference sequence). CDR3 length: 15 residues.

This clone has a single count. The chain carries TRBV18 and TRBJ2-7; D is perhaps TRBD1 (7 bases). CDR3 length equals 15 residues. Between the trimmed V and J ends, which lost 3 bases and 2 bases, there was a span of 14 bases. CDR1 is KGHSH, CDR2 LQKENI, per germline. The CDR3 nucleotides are TGTGCCAGCTCACCGACTAGACAGGGTACCTACGAGCAGTACTTC. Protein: CASSPTRQGTYEQYF.

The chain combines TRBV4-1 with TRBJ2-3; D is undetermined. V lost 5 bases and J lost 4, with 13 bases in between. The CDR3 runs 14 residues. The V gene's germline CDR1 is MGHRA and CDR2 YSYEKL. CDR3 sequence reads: CASSLLPGSDTQYF. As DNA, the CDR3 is TGCGCCAGCAGCTTGTTACCTGGCTCAGATACGCAGTATTTT.

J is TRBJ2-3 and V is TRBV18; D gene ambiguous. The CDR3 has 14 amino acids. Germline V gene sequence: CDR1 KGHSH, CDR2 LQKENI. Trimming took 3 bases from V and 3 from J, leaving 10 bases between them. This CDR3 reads CASSPTPGTDTQYF. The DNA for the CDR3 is TGTGCCAGCTCACCGACTCCTGGAACAGATACGCAGTATTTT.

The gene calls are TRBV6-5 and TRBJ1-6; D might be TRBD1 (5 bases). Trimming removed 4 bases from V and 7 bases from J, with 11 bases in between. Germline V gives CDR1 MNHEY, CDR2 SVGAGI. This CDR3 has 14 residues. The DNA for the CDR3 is TGTGCCAGCAGTTGGGGGGATCTGAATTCACCCCTCCACTTT. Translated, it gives CASSWGDLNSPLHF.

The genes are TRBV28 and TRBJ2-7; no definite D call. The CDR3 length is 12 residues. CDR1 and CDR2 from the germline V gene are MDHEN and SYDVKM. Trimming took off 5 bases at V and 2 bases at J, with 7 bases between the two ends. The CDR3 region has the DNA TGTGCCAGCAGTATCGGAGCCTACGAGCAGTACTTC. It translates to CASSIGAYEQYF. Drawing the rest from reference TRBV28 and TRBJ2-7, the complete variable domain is DVKVTQSSRYLVKRTGEKVFLECVQDMDHENMFWYRQDPGLGLRLIYFSYDVKMKEKGDIPEGYSVSREKKERFSLILESASTNQTSMYLCASSIGAYEQYFGPGTRLTVT.

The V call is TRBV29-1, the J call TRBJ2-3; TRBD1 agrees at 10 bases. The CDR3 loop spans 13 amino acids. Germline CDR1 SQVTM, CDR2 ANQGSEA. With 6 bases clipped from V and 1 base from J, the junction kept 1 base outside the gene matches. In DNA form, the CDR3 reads TGCAGCGTAGACAGGGGGCGCACAGATACGCAGTATTTT. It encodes CSVDRGRTDTQYF.

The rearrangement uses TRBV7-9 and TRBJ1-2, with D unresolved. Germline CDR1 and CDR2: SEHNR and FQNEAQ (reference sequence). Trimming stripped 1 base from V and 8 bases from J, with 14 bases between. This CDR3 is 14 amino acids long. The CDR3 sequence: CASSLVQLSGGYTF. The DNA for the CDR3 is TGTGCCAGCAGCTTAGTTCAGTTGTCTGGCGGCTACACCTTC.

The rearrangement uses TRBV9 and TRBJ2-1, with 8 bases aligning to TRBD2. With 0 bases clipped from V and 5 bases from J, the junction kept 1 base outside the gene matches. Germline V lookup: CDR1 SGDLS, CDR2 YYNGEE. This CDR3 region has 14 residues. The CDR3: CASSVGGGHNEQFF. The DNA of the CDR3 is TGTGCCAGCAGCGTAGGCGGGGGGCACAATGAGCAGTTCTTC.

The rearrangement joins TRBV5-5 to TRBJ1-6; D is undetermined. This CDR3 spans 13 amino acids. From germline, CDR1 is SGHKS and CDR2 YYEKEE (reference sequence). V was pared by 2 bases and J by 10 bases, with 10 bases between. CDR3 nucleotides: TGTGCCAGCAGCTTTCTCGCAGGATCACCCCTCCACTTT. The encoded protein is CASSFLAGSPLHF.

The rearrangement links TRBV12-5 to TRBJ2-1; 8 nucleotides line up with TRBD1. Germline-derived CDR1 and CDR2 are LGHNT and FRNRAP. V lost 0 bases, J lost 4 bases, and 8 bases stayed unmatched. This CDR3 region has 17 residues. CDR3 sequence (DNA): TGTGCTAGTGGTTTGGTACTTGGACAGGGCGCGTACAATGAGCAGTTCTTC. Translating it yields CASGLVLGQGAYNEQFF. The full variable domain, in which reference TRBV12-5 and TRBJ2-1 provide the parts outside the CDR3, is DARVTQTPRHKVTEMGQEVTMRCQPILGHNTVFWYRQTMMQGLELLAYFRNRAPLDDSGMPKDRFSAEMPDATLATLKIQPSEPRDSAVYFCASGLVLGQGAYNEQFFGPGTRLTVL.

The CDR3 bases are TGTGCCAGCTCACCCCTAGGATCCTCAACTAATGAAAAACTGTTTTTT. The encoded protein is CASSPLGSSTNEKLFF. This sequence joins TRBV18 and TRBJ1-4; D remains unclear. The germline gives CDR1 KGHSH, CDR2 LQKENI. The CDR3 runs 16 residues. V was pared by 3 bases and J by 0 bases, with 11 bases between.

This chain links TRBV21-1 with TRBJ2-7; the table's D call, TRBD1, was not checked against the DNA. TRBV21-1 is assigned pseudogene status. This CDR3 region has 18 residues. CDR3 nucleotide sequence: TGTGCCAGCAGCAAAGTTCCCCCGAACAGGGGGGTCTCCTACGAGCAGTACTTC. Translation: CASSKVPPNRGVSYEQYF.

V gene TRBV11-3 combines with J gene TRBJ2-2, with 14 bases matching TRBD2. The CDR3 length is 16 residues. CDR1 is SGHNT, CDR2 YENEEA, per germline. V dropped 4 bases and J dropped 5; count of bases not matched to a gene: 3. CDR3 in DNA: TGTGCCAGCAGCTCAGGACTAGCGGGAGGAACCGGGGAGCTGTTTTTT. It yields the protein CASSSGLAGGTGELFF.

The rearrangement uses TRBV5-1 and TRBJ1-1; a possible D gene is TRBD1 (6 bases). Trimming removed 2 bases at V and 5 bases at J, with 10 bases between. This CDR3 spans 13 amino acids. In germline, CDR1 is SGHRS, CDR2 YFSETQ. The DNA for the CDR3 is TGCGCCAGCAGCTTACGGGGGGCGACTGAAGCTTTCTTT. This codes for CASSLRGATEAFF. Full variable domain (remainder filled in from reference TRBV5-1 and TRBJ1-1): KAGVTQTPRYLIKTRGQQVTLSCSPISGHRSVSWYQQTPGQGLQFLFEYFSETQRNKGNFPGRFSGRQFSNSRSEMNVSTLELGDSALYLCASSLRGATEAFFGQGTRLTVV.

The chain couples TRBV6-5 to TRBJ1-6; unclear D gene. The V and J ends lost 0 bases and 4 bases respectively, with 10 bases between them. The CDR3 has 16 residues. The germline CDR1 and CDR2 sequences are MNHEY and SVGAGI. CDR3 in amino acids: CASSYSQTLYNSPLHF. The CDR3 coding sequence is TGTGCCAGCAGTTACTCGCAGACTCTTTATAATTCACCCCTCCACTTT.